In this sample, the clone carrying this TCR beta chain turned up a few times. Antigen unknown. The primer mix had 60 Vbeta and 13 Jbeta primers. The repertoire was sequenced with immunoSEQ multiplex PCR; TCRdb's copy has only in-frame clones and lacks some. The sample gives roughly 200,000 clones, 77% of which show up once; 2.5% to 3% is in the top ten. This sample is drawn from a study of cytomegalovirus exposure and HLA in healthy donors. Study observations and caveats: In a later analysis, HLA-C alleles had the fewest associated TCRs, DRB1 alleles the most. In a later analysis, TCR beta V- and J-gene trimming was associated with a missense DCLRE1C variant. An Asian-associated ancestry cluster reportedly showed fewer N-insertions than the roughly 670-donor mean in a later analysis.

The CDR3 extends over 14 amino acids. V shed 4 bases and J shed 0 bases, with 7 bases lying between them. Per germline, CDR1 MGHRA and CDR2 YSYEKL. Though nominally healthy at sampling, donors likely had unrecorded immune exposures. The gene calls are TRBV4-1 and TRBJ1-5; D gene uncertain. The receptor was isolated from a woman aged 55-75 years in good health and CMV-seropositive. Sequenced material: PBMCs. As DNA, the CDR3 is TGCGCCAGCAGCCGAGTTCATAGCAATCAGCCCCAGCATTTT. It encodes CASSRVHSNQPQHF.